These 18 T cell receptor beta chains originate from one sample sequenced in a study of Ad26.COV2.S vaccination and SARS-CoV-2 variants. The repertoire was sequenced with immunoSEQ multiplex PCR; TCRdb's copy has only in-frame clones and lacks some. The sample lists approximately 480,000 clones; about 83% were seen once. The treatment is: around 19 received Ad26.COV2.S at low or high dose, single or two shots; 5 received placebo; per-sample allocation not given. Following the first vaccine or placebo injection, samples were taken on day 63. Here the sequenced sample was peripheral blood, taken in a trial of Ad26.COV2.S vaccine versus placebo. Receptors originate from a person between 18 and 59 years old who received the Ad26.COV2.S COVID-19 vaccine or a placebo.

The gene calls are TRBV5-1 and TRBJ2-2; 10 nucleotides align to TRBD1. After removal of 6 bases from V and 5 bases from J, the junction contained 7 bases not matched to a gene. Germline lookup yields CDR1 SGHRS and CDR2 YFSETQ. The CDR3 has 15 amino acids. The CDR3 bases are TGCGCCAGCATCGGGACAGGGGCAGAGACCGGGGAGCTGTTTTTT. Amino acids: CASIGTGAETGELFF.

The chain links TRBV24-1 to TRBJ2-5; D is uncertain. The V end lost 10 bases, the J end lost 2 bases, and 13 bases lay between the germline ends. From germline, CDR1 is KGHDR and CDR2 SFDVKD. There are 13 residues in the CDR3. CDR3 bases: TGTGCCACAGGGAAACCTGGACAAGAGACCCAGTACTTC. This translates into CATGKPGQETQYF.

The chain combines TRBV9 with TRBJ2-2; D may be TRBD2 (6 bases). Germline V gene sequence: CDR1 SGDLS, CDR2 YYNGEE. The CDR3 has 15 amino acids. The V gene lost 0 bases and the J gene lost 1 base, with 7 bases spanning the gap. CDR3 bases: TGTGCCAGCAGCGTAGGAGCGGGGAACACCGGGGAGCTGTTTTTT. This codes for CASSVGAGNTGELFF.

The chain has TRBV27 and TRBJ2-7; 11 nucleotides match TRBD2. CDR3 length: 16 residues. The germline gives CDR1 MNHEY, CDR2 SMNVEV (reference sequence). Trimming removed 4 bases from V and 7 bases from J; junction bases left unmatched: 12. CDR3 loop: CASSSPRVAGGQEQYF. CDR3 coding DNA: TGTGCCAGCAGTTCCCCCCGGGTAGCGGGAGGGCAGGAGCAGTACTTC.

CDR3 sequence: CASSTTSPWGTGGRYNEQFF. The CDR3 coding sequence is TGTGCCAGCAGTACCACGTCCCCGTGGGGGACAGGGGGCCGATACAATGAGCAGTTCTTC. The chain recombines TRBV28 with TRBJ2-1; 12 bases agree with TRBD1. CDR3 length: 20 residues. The germline V gene has CDR1 MDHEN and CDR2 SYDVKM. J gave up 4 bases and V 5 bases, and 18 bases lay outside the gene matches.

As to this clone: Possible read error: a much larger clone is one base away. The chain has TRBV7-3 and TRBJ2-1; no reliable D call. Germline lookup yields CDR1 SGHTA and CDR2 FQGTGA. This CDR3 is built from 11 residues. V lost 5 bases and J lost 5, with 4 bases in between. The DNA for the CDR3 is TGTGCCAGCAGCCATAACAATGAGCAGTTCTTC. Amino acid sequence: CASSHNNEQFF.

The V and J genes are TRBV5-8 and TRBJ1-3, with unresolved D. This CDR3 has 13 residues. Germline V lookup: CDR1 SGHTS, CDR2 YDEGEE. V gave up 4 bases and J gave up 3 bases, with 8 bases separating them. The chain's CDR3 is CASSRTDGNTIYF. CDR3 nucleotide sequence: TGTGCCAGCAGCCGGACTGATGGAAACACCATATATTTT.

As regards this clone: This specimen includes other DNA sequences encoding the same CDR3. The genes are TRBV9 and TRBJ1-4; 10 positions agree with TRBD1. Germline values: CDR1 SGDLS, CDR2 YYNGEE. V shed 2 bases and J 5 bases; nucleotides not matched to a gene: 0. The CDR3 consists of 14 residues. The CDR3 DNA reads TGTGCCAGCAGCGTGGGACAGGGGAATGAAAAACTGTTTTTT. It encodes CASSVGQGNEKLFF.

This clone appeared a single time. The V gene is TRBV2, the J gene TRBJ1-1; tentatively, D is TRBD1 (5 bases). Germline assignment: CDR1 SNHLY and CDR2 FYNNEI. The CDR3 is 13 amino acids. V shed 2 bases and J shed 5 bases, with 9 bases lying between them. CDR3 in DNA: TGTGCCAGCAGTGAAAGGGCAGGGACTGAAGCTTTCTTT. This gives the protein CASSERAGTEAFF.

The V gene is TRBV18, the J gene TRBJ1-1; no definite D call. This CDR3 has 16 residues. Germline loops: CDR1 KGHSH, CDR2 LQKENI. Trimming took 1 base from V and 3 from J, leaving 15 bases between them. The CDR3 bases are TGTGCCAGCTCACCACGTCTCAGTAACGAACACACTGAAGCTTTCTTT. Protein: CASSPRLSNEHTEAFF. Full variable domain (remainder filled in from reference TRBV18 and TRBJ1-1): NAGVMQNPRHLVRRRGQEARLRCSPMKGHSHVYWYRQLPEEGLKFMVYLQKENIIDESGMPKERFSAEFPKEGPSILRIQQVVRGDSAAYFCASSPRLSNEHTEAFFGQGTRLTVV.

J is TRBJ1-6 and V is TRBV3-1 (or the pseudogene TRBV3-2), with D possibly matching TRBD1 (5 bases). Trimming stripped 3 bases from V and 8 bases from J, with 8 bases between. The CDR3 runs 13 residues. Germline CDR1 reads LGHDT; CDR2 reads YNNKEL (reference sequence). The CDR3 reads CASSHREDSPLHF. CDR3 DNA: TGTGCCAGCAGCCACAGGGAGGATTCACCCCTCCACTTT.

V and J are TRBV3-1 (or the pseudogene TRBV3-2) and TRBJ2-5; D is ambiguous. V lost 4 bases and J lost 5, with 8 bases in between. This CDR3 has 12 amino acids. Germline V gene data show CDR1 as LGHDT and CDR2 as YNNKEL (reference sequence). The CDR3 DNA reads TGTGCCAGCAGCCGGGGTGGGGAGACCCAGTACTTC. Translated: CASSRGGETQYF.

This clone was counted a few times. The genes are TRBV9 and TRBJ1-6, with TRBD1 as a possible D gene (6 bases). CDR1 and CDR2 (germline): SGDLS, YYNGEE. The length of the CDR3 is 13 residues. Trimming cost V 3 bases and J 7 bases, with 8 bases left between them. In DNA form, the CDR3 reads TGTGCCAGCAGCGACAGGGACAATTCACCCCTCCACTTT. Translation: CASSDRDNSPLHF.

The genes are TRBV28 and TRBJ2-1; 10 nucleotides line up with TRBD2. This CDR3 comprises 18 residues. V lost 1 base to trimming and J lost 9 bases; unmatched junction nucleotides: 15. From germline, CDR1 is MDHEN and CDR2 SYDVKM. The CDR3 is CASSLLGWGSGRRPEQFF. Written as DNA, the CDR3 is TGTGCCAGCAGTTTATTAGGGTGGGGTAGCGGGAGGCGGCCTGAGCAGTTCTTC.

The chain employs TRBV30 and TRBJ2-7, with 9 bases that match TRBD1. CDR3 length: 15 amino acids. V lost 0 bases to trimming and J lost 7 bases; unmatched junction nucleotides: 10. Germline lookup yields CDR1 GTSNPN and CDR2 SVGIG (reference sequence). CDR3 DNA sequence: TGTGCCTGGAGTGTACTAGGACAGGGGTCTAGGGAGCAGTACTTC. Its translation is CAWSVLGQGSREQYF.

This rearrangement joins TRBV7-2 to TRBJ2-2; 13 bases map to TRBD2. This CDR3 region has 14 residues. Trimming removed 8 bases from V and 9 bases from J; junction bases left unmatched: 6. CDR1 and CDR2 (germline): SGHTA, FQGNSA. CDR3 in DNA: TGTGCCAGCTCCCGGACTAGCGGGAGCAGGGAGCTGTTTTTT. Amino acid sequence: CASSRTSGSRELFF.

This chain joins TRBV6-2 or TRBV6-3 and TRBJ2-3; 8 bases are shared with TRBD1. CDR3 length equals 12 residues. V lost 5 bases and J lost 7; bases outside the gene matches: 2. The germline CDR1 and CDR2 sequences are MNHEY and SVGEGT. The CDR3 region is CASSQGANTQYF. The CDR3 coding sequence is TGTGCCAGCAGTCAGGGGGCAAATACGCAGTATTTT.

This clone was detected once. V and J are TRBV6-5 and TRBJ2-3; the D gene is possibly TRBD1 (5 bases). This CDR3 contains 16 residues. Germline V gene lookup returns CDR1 MNHEY and CDR2 SVGAGI. Trimming removed 2 bases at V and 3 bases at J, with 15 bases between. The CDR3: CASSYAMGRGTDTQYF. For the CDR3, the DNA is TGTGCCAGCAGTTACGCGATGGGTAGGGGAACAGATACGCAGTATTTT.